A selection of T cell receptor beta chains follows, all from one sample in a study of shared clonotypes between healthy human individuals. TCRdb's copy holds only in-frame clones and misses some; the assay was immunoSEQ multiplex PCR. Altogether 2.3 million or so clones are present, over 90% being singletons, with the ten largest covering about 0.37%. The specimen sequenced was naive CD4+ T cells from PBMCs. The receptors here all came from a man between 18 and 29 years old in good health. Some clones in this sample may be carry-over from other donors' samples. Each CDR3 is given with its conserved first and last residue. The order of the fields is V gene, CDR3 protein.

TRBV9 CASGGGRLLEQQYF
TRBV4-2 CASSQDASGHSYEQYF
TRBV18 CASSHVEFGGYEQYF
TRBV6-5 CASSPGTMNAGELFF
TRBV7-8 CASSPLGRWGATSGANVLTF
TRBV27 CASSPQGIPYEQYF
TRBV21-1 CALQVTSGKMAKGNEQFF
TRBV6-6 CASRWTAGSGTEAFF
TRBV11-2 CASSLTPQRTNEKLFF
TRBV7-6 CASSLTGVREQYF
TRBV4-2 CASSQGPTSGTYNEQFF
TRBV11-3 CASSLVGGGEAFF
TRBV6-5 CASSYLTAGRRYF
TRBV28 CASRTGLPTEQYF
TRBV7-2 CASSLGQPSSYEQYF
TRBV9 CASALRTGYGYTF
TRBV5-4 CASSLDGQGAQKLFF
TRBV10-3 CAISDRSGTGTDTQYF
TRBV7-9 CASSLDRQPQHF
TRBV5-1 CASSSDREGQFF
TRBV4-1 CASSQLGQVGTEAFF
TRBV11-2 CASSLVGSEQYF
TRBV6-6 CATGQGGQETQYF
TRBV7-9 CASSLALGTGFF
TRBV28 CASSLGQAREQYF
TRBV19 CASKPQALSNQPQHF
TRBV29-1 CSGLDRLNTGELFF
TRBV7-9 CASSGGRGLFSGNTIYF
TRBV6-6 CASSRRDGSTDTQYF
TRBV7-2 CASSSGPSRPAFF
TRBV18 CASSPLEYTGELFF
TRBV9 CASSVGGPSGNEQFF
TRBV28 CASSLRLAGVWSYNEQFF
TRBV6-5 CASSYSRASYGYTF
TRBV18 CASSPSRDEQYF
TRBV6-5 CASSLLAGDSTDTQYF
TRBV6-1 CAPGSSYEQYF
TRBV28 CASWGGTAKNIQYF
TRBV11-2 CASRKPGLEGDGYTF
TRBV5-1 CASSFTASGANVLTF
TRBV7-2 CASSSGLEAGANVLTF
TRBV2 CASRWDRAGNQPQHF
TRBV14 CASSQYGPLGTQYF
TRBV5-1 CASSLLGSANYGYTF
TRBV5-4 CASSSYGQALFSGEQYF
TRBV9 CASSVDGTGAREQYF
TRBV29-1 CSVVGWRGTEAFF
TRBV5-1 CASSTGTSVINEQFF
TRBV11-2 CASSSTGDTQYF
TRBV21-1 CASRISHEQYF
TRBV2 CASRTRVLDTPRGAFF
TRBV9 CASSPASVSYEQYF
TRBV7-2 CASSLFPHPGGNIQYF
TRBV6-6 CASKVESNYGYTF
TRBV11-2 CASSYRLSSGSHEQYF
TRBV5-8 CASSYRGVGLWVYEQYF
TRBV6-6 CASTKGQHYYEQYF
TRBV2 CASSEGLAISYEQYF
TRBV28 CASLARVKLTGELFF